One sample yielded the 29 T cell receptor beta chains listed below, sequenced in a study of T cells in Graves' hyperthyroidism and ophthalmopathy. Amplified TCR beta CDR3 regions derived from RNA transcripts. First-round RT-PCR with HTBI primers amplified the TCR CDR3 region. Using its own MiXCR run on the multiplex PCR reads, TCRdb lists one record per CDR3 protein. The profile covers 450,000 to 600,000 distinct CDR3 sequences, with just under 20% appearing a single time and about 50% taken by the ten largest. What was sequenced was blood. These TCRs come from a middle-aged man with Graves' ophthalmopathy.

In DNA form, the CDR3 reads TGTGCCATCACCGAAGGGGGCGCCGGGGGGACCCAGTACTTC. It translates to CAITEGGAGGTQYF. The V call is TRBV10-3, the J call TRBJ2-5; a possible D gene is TRBD1 (7 bases). Germline-derived CDR1 and CDR2 are ENHRY and SYGVKD. The CDR3 is 14 residues long. V was cut by 7 bases and J by 7 bases, with 19 bases left in between.

The table lists this clonotype with a few counts. The V call is TRBV20-1, the J call TRBJ1-2; 7 bases line up with TRBD1. Germline assignment: CDR1 DFQATT and CDR2 SNEGSKA (reference sequence). J was trimmed by 4 bases and V by 5 bases; bases with no gene match: 10. This CDR3 is built from 14 residues. This CDR3 reads CSADPGGQVYGYTF. CDR3 DNA sequence: TGCAGTGCTGACCCAGGGGGTCAGGTCTATGGCTACACCTTC.

This clonotype was seen a handful of times. This chain connects TRBV20-1 to TRBJ2-5, with D tentatively TRBD2 (5 bases). The ends were cut back, 0 bases at V and 3 bases at J, with 11 bases in the middle. The CDR3 sequence is 14 residues long. Germline values: CDR1 DFQATT, CDR2 SNEGSKA (reference sequence). The CDR3 sequence is CSARDWYSEETQYF. Here the CDR3 DNA reads TGCAGTGCTAGAGATTGGTATAGCGAAGAGACCCAGTACTTC.

In this sample, this clonotype turned up a few times. This chain connects TRBV5-1 to TRBJ2-6, with D possibly matching TRBD2 (6 bases). The CDR3 consists of 18 residues. Trimming pared 3 bases from V and 0 bases from J, leaving 16 bases between. Germline V lookup: CDR1 SGHRS, CDR2 YFSETQ. CDR3 residues: CASSWGLSESSGANVLTF. CDR3 DNA: TGCGCCAGCAGCTGGGGACTTTCGGAAAGCTCTGGGGCCAACGTCCTGACTTTC.

In its sample, this clonotype was seen a few times. The chain employs TRBV4-3 and TRBJ1-2; 9 nucleotides agree with TRBD1. The CDR3 contains 15 residues. The germline gives CDR1 LGHNA, CDR2 YSLEER. V lost 4 bases to trimming and J lost 2 bases; unmatched junction nucleotides: 5. CDR3: CASSREGTGNYGYTF. DNA of the CDR3: TGCGCCAGCAGCCGGGAAGGGACAGGGAACTATGGCTACACCTTC.

The chain recombines TRBV27 with TRBJ2-7, with a tentative D call TRBD1 (6 bases). This CDR3 has 12 amino acids. V was cut by 5 bases and J by 6 bases, with 11 bases left in between. CDR1 is MNHEY, CDR2 SMNVEV, per germline (reference sequence). CDR3 coding DNA: TGTGCCAGCAGTCCCACAGGGATCGAGCAGTACTTC. It is translated as CASSPTGIEQYF.

This chain connects TRBV12-5 to TRBJ2-5, with 8 positions matching TRBD1. The V and J ends lost 5 bases and 5 bases, in that order; junction bases with no gene match: 4. Germline CDR1 reads LGHNT; CDR2 reads FRNRAP. The CDR3 contains 13 residues. The CDR3 bases are TGTGCTAGTGGTCCGACAGGGGTGGAGACCCAGTACTTC. Protein product: CASGPTGVETQYF. The full variable domain, in which reference TRBV12-5 and TRBJ2-5 provide the parts outside the CDR3, is DARVTQTPRHKVTEMGQEVTMRCQPILGHNTVFWYRQTMMQGLELLAYFRNRAPLDDSGMPKDRFSAEMPDATLATLKIQPSEPRDSAVYFCASGPTGVETQYFGPGTRLLVL.

The V gene is TRBV12-3 or TRBV12-4, the J gene TRBJ2-7; 9 bases are a match to TRBD1. The CDR3 contains 14 residues. V was pared by 7 bases and J by 6 bases, with 10 bases of the junction left unmatched. The CDR3 reads CASTLEQGAREQYF. The DNA for the CDR3 is TGTGCCAGCACCCTAGAACAGGGGGCGCGCGAGCAGTACTTC.

This clonotype was picked up a small number of times. V and J are TRBV18 and TRBJ2-1; TRBD1 aligns across 8 bases. Trimming removed 5 bases from V and 4 bases from J; junction bases left unmatched: 7. Per germline, CDR1 KGHSH and CDR2 LQKENI. The CDR3 contains 15 residues. The CDR3 loop reads CASSTGQDLYNEQFF. As DNA, the CDR3 is TGTGCCAGCTCAACGGGACAGGACCTTTACAATGAGCAGTTCTTC.

The V gene is TRBV19, the J gene TRBJ1-2; 7 bases agree with TRBD1. The CDR3 consists of 17 residues. The germline V gene has CDR1 LNHDA and CDR2 SQIVND (reference sequence). V trimming: 5 bases; J trimming: 1 base; junction bases outside the gene matches: 13. CDR3 loop: CASSSRDRLMSNYGYTF. For the CDR3, the DNA is TGTGCCAGTAGTTCGCGGGACAGACTAATGAGTAACTATGGCTACACCTTC.

J is TRBJ2-3 and V is TRBV24-1, with 7 positions matching TRBD1. Germline CDR1 is KGHDR and CDR2 is SFDVKD. Losses at the gene ends were 5 bases for V and 6 bases for J; bases not matched to a gene: 1. The CDR3 has 12 residues. The CDR3 region has the DNA TGTGCCACCAGTGGGGACAGTGATACGCAGTATTTT. Translation gives CATSGDSDTQYF.

The gene calls are TRBV3-1 and TRBJ2-2; 7 nucleotides match TRBD1. CDR1 LGHDT and CDR2 YNNKEL come from the germline V gene (reference sequence). V lost 4 bases to trimming and J lost 9 bases; unmatched junction nucleotides: 2. The CDR3 is 12 residues long. Here the CDR3 DNA reads TGTGCCAGCAGCCCAGGGGGTAGGGAGCTGTTTTTT. Its translation is CASSPGGRELFF.

J is TRBJ2-5 and V is TRBV28, with TRBD2 matching 15 bases. Trimming at V came to 5 bases and at J to 2 bases, leaving 15 bases not matched to a gene. CDR1 is MDHEN and CDR2 is SYDVKM in the germline V gene. The CDR3 extends over 20 amino acids. In DNA, the CDR3 is TGTGCCAGCAGTCCCCTTCTAAGGACTAGCGGGAGGGGTGCACAAGAGACCCAGTACTTC. This translates into CASSPLLRTSGRGAQETQYF.

The V call is TRBV5-1, the J call TRBJ1-1, with 7 bases matching TRBD1. Germline trimming cut 1 base from V and 5 bases from J; bases unmatched to any gene: 8. The CDR3 runs 15 residues. Germline CDR1 is SGHRS and CDR2 is YFSETQ. The DNA for the CDR3 is TGCGCCAGCAGCTTGTCACAGGGGAGTTCGACTGAAGCTTTCTTT. Amino acid sequence: CASSLSQGSSTEAFF.

Ten or more counts support this clonotype. The V and J genes are TRBV11-2 and TRBJ2-3, with 10 bases lining up with TRBD2. CDR3 size: 16 residues. Trimming removed 0 bases from V and 5 bases from J; junction bases left unmatched: 5. Per germline, CDR1 SGHAT and CDR2 FQNNGV. The CDR3 region has the DNA TGTGCCAGCAGCTTAGATAGGACTAGCGGCTTAGATACGCAGTATTTT. This sequence encodes CASSLDRTSGLDTQYF. Full variable domain (rest looked up from reference TRBV11-2 and TRBJ2-3): EAGVAQSPRYKIIEKRQSVAFWCNPISGHATLYWYQQILGQGPKLLIQFQNNGVVDDSQLPKDRFSAERLKGVDSTLKIQPAKLEDSAVYLCASSLDRTSGLDTQYFGPGTRLTVL.

This chain uses TRBV9 with TRBJ2-7, with 8 bases that match TRBD1. Germline CDR1 reads SGDLS; CDR2 reads YYNGEE. This CDR3 is 15 amino acids long. V dropped 0 bases and J dropped 4; count of bases not matched to a gene: 6. CDR3 nucleotides: TGTGCCAGCAGCGTAGGGACAGGGCGTCAATACGAGCAGTACTTC. Protein: CASSVGTGRQYEQYF.

The rearrangement links TRBV10-1 to TRBJ2-7; TRBD1 is a possible D gene (6 bases). V was pared by 0 bases and J by 4 bases, with 13 bases between. CDR1 is WNHNN, CDR2 SYGVQD, per germline (reference sequence). This CDR3 region has 15 residues. CDR3 protein: CASSESRGFRYEQYF. The CDR3 region has the DNA TGCGCCAGCAGTGAGTCAAGGGGGTTTCGTTACGAGCAGTACTTC.

A few counts support this clonotype. The rearrangement uses TRBV20-1 and TRBJ1-5; 9 bases are a match to TRBD1. The V gene end was trimmed by 8 bases and the J gene end by 6 bases; junction bases not matched to a gene: 5. The CDR3 totals 12 residues. Germline V gene sequence: CDR1 DFQATT, CDR2 SNEGSKA (reference sequence). CDR3 sequence: CSTGTGPQPQHF. As DNA, the CDR3 is TGCAGTACCGGGACAGGGCCTCAGCCCCAGCATTTT.

The sample holds one count of this clonotype. V and J are TRBV9 and TRBJ2-1; TRBD2 matches at 10 bases. V dropped 0 bases and J dropped 8; count of bases not matched to a gene: 8. CDR3 length: 16 amino acids. Looked up from germline, CDR1 is SGDLS and CDR2 is YYNGEE. The CDR3 DNA sequence: TGTGCCAGCAGCGTAGCAGCGGGAGGGCCTCCGGATGAGCAGTTCTTC. Translation: CASSVAAGGPPDEQFF.

This clonotype was seen more than once but under ten times. The CDR3 spells CASSAPEGTSVQFF. In DNA form, the CDR3 reads TGTGCCAGCAGCGCCCCGGAGGGGACTAGCGTACAGTTCTTC. V is TRBV28 and J is TRBJ2-1, with TRBD2 identical over 10 bases. There are 14 residues in the CDR3. V lost 6 bases, J lost 13 bases, and 12 bases stayed unmatched. The germline CDR1 and CDR2 sequences are MDHEN and SYDVKM. Complete variable domain (other parts from reference TRBV28 and TRBJ2-1): DVKVTQSSRYLVKRTGEKVFLECVQDMDHENMFWYRQDPGLGLRLIYFSYDVKMKEKGDIPEGYSVSREKKERFSLILESASTNQTSMYLCASSAPEGTSVQFFGPGTRLTVL.

About this clonotype: An end of the junction differs from the germline gene, which may be a read error. V usage is TRBV2 and J usage is TRBJ1-4; D may be TRBD1 (5 bases). The germline gives CDR1 SNHLY, CDR2 FYNNEI. The CDR3 contains 17 residues. CDR3 nucleotides: TGTGCCAGCAGGAATAGACTAATCCTGGACATGGGTGAAAAACTGTTTTTC. This codes for CASRNRLILDMGEKLFF. Using reference TRBV2 and TRBJ1-4 for the parts outside the CDR3, the full variable domain is EPEVTQTPSHQVTQMGQEVILRCVPISNHLYFYWYRQILGQKVEFLVSFYNNEISEKSEIFDDQFSVERPDGSNFTLKIRSTKLEDSAMYFCASRNRLILDMGEKLFFGSGTQLSVL.

The rearrangement joins TRBV11-2 to TRBJ1-1, with unresolved D. CDR1 SGHAT and CDR2 FQNNGV come from the germline V gene. V was pared by 5 bases and J by 1 base, with 8 bases between. This CDR3 has 13 residues. Here the CDR3 DNA reads TGTGCCAGCAGCCCGGCTTGGAACACTGAAGCTTTCTTT. Residues: CASSPAWNTEAFF.

This clonotype has only a few counts. The gene calls are TRBV19 and TRBJ1-1; D unclear. V was cut by 5 bases and J by 8 bases, with 9 bases left in between. Germline CDR1 LNHDA, CDR2 SQIVND (reference sequence). The CDR3 covers 11 residues. CDR3 nucleotides: TGTGCCAGTAGTTTCCGATGGGAAGCTTTCTTT. Amino acids: CASSFRWEAFF.

The chain links TRBV7-2 to TRBJ2-6; D gene unclear. In germline, CDR1 is SGHTA, CDR2 FQGNSA. The CDR3 covers 14 residues. V lost 1 base and J lost 3, with 4 bases in between. The CDR3 bases are TGTGCCAGCAGCTTAGAGAGTGGGGCCAACGTCCTGACTTTC. Translated, it gives CASSLESGANVLTF.

The rearrangement uses TRBV19 and TRBJ2-7; TRBD1 matches at 8 bases. The ends lost 3 bases at V and 3 bases at J; junction bases unmatched: 4. The CDR3 totals 14 residues. CDR1 and CDR2 (germline): LNHDA, SQIVND (reference sequence). CDR3 nucleotides: TGTGCCAGTAGTATTGGGACAGGCCACTACGAGCAGTACTTC. Its protein product is CASSIGTGHYEQYF.

The chain couples TRBV4-2 to TRBJ2-2, with unresolved D. The CDR3 is 16 residues long. Trimming cost V 0 bases and J 1 base, with 9 bases left between them. Germline loops: CDR1 LGHNA, CDR2 YNFKEQ. The CDR3 nucleotides read TGTGCCAGCAGCCAAGACGTTCTCCTGAACACCGGGGAGCTGTTTTTT. It specifies CASSQDVLLNTGELFF.

This sequence joins TRBV20-1 and TRBJ2-7; tentatively, D is TRBD1 or TRBD2 (5 bases each). The germline V and J ends were trimmed by 3 bases and 2 bases, with 17 bases remaining between them. The CDR3 spans 15 residues. Germline lookup yields CDR1 DFQATT and CDR2 SNEGSKA (reference sequence). CDR3 amino acids: CSARALGRGAYEQYF. In nucleotides, the CDR3 is TGCAGTGCTAGGGCCTTGGGACGGGGTGCCTACGAGCAGTACTTC.

Concerning this clonotype itself: A much bigger clone sits one base away, suggesting this may be a read error. This chain uses TRBV18 with TRBJ2-1; D gene unclear. V lost 3 bases and J lost 10, with 13 bases in between. The CDR3 has 13 residues. In germline, CDR1 is KGHSH, CDR2 LQKENI. In DNA, the CDR3 is TGTGCCAGCTCACCGGCCGTGGGTGGAGAGCAGTTCTTC. It codes for CASSPAVGGEQFF.

The rearrangement joins TRBV4-1 to TRBJ2-5, with TRBD1 as a possible D gene (5 bases). Per the germline V gene, CDR1 is MGHRA and CDR2 is YSYEKL. V was shortened by 5 bases and J by 5 bases, with 21 bases between the two germline ends. CDR3 length: 16 amino acids. The CDR3: CASSGSPGFLQETQYF. The CDR3 DNA reads TGCGCCAGCAGCGGAAGTCCAGGGTTCTTACAGGAGACCCAGTACTTC.